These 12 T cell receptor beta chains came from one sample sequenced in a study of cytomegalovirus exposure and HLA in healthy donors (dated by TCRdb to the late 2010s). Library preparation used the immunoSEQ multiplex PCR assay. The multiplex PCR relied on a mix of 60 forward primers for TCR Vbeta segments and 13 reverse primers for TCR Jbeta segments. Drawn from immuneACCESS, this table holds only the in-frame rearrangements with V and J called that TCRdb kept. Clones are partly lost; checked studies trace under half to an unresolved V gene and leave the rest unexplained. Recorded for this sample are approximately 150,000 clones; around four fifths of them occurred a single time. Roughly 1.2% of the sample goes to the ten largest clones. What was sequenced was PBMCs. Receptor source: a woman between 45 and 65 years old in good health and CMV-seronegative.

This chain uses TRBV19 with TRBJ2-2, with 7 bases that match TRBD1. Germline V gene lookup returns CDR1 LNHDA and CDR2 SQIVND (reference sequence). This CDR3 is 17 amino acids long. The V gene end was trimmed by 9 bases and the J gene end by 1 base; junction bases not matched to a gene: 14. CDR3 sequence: CASTSPGGIGNTGELFF. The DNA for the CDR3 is TGTGCCAGCACCTCACCAGGGGGAATCGGGAACACCGGGGAGCTGTTTTTT.

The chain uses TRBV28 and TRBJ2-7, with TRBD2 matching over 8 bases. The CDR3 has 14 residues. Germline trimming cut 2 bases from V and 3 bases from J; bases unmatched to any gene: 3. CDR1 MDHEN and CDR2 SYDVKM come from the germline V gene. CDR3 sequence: CASSLVGRDYEQYF. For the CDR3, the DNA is TGTGCCAGCAGTTTAGTCGGGAGGGACTACGAGCAGTACTTC. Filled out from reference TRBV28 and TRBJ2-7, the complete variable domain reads DVKVTQSSRYLVKRTGEKVFLECVQDMDHENMFWYRQDPGLGLRLIYFSYDVKMKEKGDIPEGYSVSREKKERFSLILESASTNQTSMYLCASSLVGRDYEQYFGPGTRLTVT.

This chain's CDR3 is CASSLSDRSTDTQYF. CDR3 in DNA: TGCGCCAGCAGCCTCTCGGACAGGAGCACAGATACGCAGTATTTT. This chain joins TRBV5-1 and TRBJ2-3; TRBD1 matches at 7 bases. This CDR3 is built from 15 residues. Germline V gene lookup returns CDR1 SGHRS and CDR2 YFSETQ. J was trimmed by 0 bases and V by 4 bases; bases with no gene match: 5.

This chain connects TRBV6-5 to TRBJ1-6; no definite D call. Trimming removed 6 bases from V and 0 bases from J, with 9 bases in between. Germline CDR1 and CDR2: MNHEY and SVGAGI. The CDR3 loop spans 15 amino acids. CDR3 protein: CASRRQSSYNSPLHF. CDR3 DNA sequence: TGTGCCAGCAGACGACAAAGCTCCTATAATTCACCCCTCCACTTT.

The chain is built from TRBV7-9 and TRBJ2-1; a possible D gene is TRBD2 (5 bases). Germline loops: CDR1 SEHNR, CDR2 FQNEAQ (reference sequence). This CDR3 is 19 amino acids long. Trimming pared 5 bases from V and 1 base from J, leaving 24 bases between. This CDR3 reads CASSNQLTGFSSSYNEQFF. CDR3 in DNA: TGTGCCAGCAGCAACCAATTAACGGGGTTTTCCTCTTCCTACAATGAGCAGTTCTTC.

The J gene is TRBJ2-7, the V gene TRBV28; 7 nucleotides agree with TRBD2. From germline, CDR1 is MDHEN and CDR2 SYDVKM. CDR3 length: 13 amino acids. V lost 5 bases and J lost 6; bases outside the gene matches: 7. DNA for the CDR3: TGTGCCAGCAGTCTACGACTAGCCCGCGAGCAGTACTTC. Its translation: CASSLRLAREQYF.

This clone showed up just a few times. This chain's CDR3 is CASSRGRNTEAFF. The CDR3 nucleotides are TGTGCCAGCAGCCGCGGGAGGAACACTGAAGCTTTCTTT. V usage is TRBV6-5 and J usage is TRBJ1-1; D remains unclear. V was trimmed by 6 bases and J by 1 base, leaving 9 bases between them. CDR3 length: 13 amino acids. Germline V CDR1 and CDR2: MNHEY, SVGAGI.

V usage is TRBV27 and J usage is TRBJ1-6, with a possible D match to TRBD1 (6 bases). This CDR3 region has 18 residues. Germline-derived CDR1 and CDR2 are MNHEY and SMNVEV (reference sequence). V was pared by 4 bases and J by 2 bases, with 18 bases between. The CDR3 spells CASSSQGGSSAYNSPLHF. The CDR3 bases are TGTGCCAGCAGTTCACAGGGAGGGAGTAGCGCCTATAATTCACCCCTCCACTTT.

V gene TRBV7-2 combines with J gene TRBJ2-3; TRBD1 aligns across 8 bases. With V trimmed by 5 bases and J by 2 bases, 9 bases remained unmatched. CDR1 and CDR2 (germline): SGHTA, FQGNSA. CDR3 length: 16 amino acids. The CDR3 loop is CASSLQGAPATDTQYF. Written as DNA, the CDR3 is TGTGCCAGCAGCCTCCAGGGGGCGCCGGCCACAGATACGCAGTATTTT.

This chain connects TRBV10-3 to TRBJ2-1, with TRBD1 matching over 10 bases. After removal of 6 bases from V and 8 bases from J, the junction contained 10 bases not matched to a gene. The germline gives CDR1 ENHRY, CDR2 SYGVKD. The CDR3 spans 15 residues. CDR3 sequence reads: CAIRTPGQGIDEQFF. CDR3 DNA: TGTGCCATCAGGACTCCGGGACAGGGGATCGATGAGCAGTTCTTC.

The CDR3 region is CASSLLPGQGDHEQYF. In DNA, the CDR3 is TGTGCCAGCAGTTTACTACCGGGACAGGGGGACCACGAGCAGTACTTC. The chain carries TRBV28 and TRBJ2-7; TRBD1 aligns across 11 bases. The CDR3 sequence is 16 residues long. J gave up 5 bases and V 2 bases, and 8 bases lay outside the gene matches. Germline-derived CDR1 and CDR2 are MDHEN and SYDVKM.

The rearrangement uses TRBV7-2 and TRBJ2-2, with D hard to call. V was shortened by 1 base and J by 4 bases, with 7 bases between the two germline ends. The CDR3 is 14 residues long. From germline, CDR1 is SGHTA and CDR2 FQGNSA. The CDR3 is CASSLGAATGELFF. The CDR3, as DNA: TGTGCCAGCAGCTTAGGGGCCGCCACCGGGGAGCTGTTTTTT.